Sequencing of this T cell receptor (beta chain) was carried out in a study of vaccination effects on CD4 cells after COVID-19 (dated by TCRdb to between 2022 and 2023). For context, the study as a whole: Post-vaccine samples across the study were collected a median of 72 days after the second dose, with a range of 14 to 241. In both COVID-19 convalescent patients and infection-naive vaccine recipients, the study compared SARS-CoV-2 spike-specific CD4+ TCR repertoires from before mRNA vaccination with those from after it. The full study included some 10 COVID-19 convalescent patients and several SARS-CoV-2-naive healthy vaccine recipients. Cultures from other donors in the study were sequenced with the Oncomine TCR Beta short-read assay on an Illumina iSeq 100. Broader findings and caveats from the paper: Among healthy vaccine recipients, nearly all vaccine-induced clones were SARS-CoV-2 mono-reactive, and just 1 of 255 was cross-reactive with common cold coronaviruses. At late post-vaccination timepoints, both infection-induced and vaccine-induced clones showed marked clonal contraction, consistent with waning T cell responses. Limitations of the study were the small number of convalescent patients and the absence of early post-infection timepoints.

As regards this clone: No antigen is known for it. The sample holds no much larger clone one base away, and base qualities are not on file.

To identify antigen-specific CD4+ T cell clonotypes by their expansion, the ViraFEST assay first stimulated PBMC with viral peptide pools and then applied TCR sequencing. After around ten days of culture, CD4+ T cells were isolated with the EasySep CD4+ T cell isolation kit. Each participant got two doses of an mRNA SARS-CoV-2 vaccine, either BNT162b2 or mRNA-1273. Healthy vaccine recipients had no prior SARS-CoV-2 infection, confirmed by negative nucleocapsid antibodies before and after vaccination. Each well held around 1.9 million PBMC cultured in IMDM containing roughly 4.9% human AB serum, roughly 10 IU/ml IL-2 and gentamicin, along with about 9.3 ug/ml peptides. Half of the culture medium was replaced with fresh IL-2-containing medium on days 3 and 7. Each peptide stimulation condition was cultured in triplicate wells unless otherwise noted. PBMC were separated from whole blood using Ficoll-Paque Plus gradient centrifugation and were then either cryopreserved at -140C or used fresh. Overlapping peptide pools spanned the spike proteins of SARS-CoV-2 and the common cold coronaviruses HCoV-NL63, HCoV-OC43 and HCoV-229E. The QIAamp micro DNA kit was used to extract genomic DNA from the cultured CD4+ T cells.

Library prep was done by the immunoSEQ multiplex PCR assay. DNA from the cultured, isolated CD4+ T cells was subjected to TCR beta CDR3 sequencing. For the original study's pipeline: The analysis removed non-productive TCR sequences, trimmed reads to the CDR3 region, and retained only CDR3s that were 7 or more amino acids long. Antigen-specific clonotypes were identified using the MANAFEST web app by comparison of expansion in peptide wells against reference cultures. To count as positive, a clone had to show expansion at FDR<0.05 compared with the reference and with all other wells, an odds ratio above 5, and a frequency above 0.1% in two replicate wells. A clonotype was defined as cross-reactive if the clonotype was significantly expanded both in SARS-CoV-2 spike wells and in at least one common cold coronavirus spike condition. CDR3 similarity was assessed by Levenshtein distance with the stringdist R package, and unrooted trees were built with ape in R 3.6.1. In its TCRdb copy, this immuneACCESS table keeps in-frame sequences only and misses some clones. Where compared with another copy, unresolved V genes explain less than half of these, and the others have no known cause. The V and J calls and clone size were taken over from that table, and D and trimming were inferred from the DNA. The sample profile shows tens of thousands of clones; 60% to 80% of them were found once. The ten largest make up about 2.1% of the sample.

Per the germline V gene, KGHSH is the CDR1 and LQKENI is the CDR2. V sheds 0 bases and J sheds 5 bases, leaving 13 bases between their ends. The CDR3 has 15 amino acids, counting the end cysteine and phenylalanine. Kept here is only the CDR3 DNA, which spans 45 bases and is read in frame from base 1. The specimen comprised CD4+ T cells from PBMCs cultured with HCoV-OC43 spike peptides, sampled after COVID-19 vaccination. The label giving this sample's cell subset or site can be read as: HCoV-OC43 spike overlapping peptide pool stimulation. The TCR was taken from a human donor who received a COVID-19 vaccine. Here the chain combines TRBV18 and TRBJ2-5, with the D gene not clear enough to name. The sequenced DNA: TGTGCCAGCTCACCACCGTCGCCCAGCGACGAGACCCAGTACTTC. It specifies CASSPPSPSDETQYF.